What follows are 23 T cell receptor beta chains derived from one specimen sequenced in a study of T cell changes during pregnancy in multiple sclerosis. Profiling relied on immunoSEQ multiplex PCR, and the TCRdb table lists in-frame clones only, not all of them. Altogether 28,000 or so clones are present, 80% to 95% being singletons, with the ten largest covering 6.2%. The sequenced sample was CD8+ T cells from peripheral blood mononuclear cells, obtained before pregnancy. These receptors all stem from a female donor with multiple sclerosis, enrolled in a pregnancy study.

The chain employs TRBV25-1 and TRBJ2-7, with TRBD1 matching 8 bases. The CDR3 spans 15 residues. V gave up 4 bases and J gave up 2 bases; unmatched junction bases: 7. From germline, CDR1 is MGHDK and CDR2 SYGVNS. CDR3 sequence: CASSGWTGSTYEQYF. The CDR3 DNA sequence: TGTGCCAGCAGTGGCTGGACAGGGAGCACCTACGAGCAGTACTTC.

The rearrangement joins TRBV9 to TRBJ1-2, with D unclear. In germline, CDR1 is SGDLS, CDR2 YYNGEE. Deletions cut 0 bases from V and 9 bases from J, with 15 bases between. CDR3 length: 14 residues. The CDR3 spells CASSVGVELWSYTF. As DNA, the CDR3 is TGTGCCAGCAGCGTAGGGGTAGAACTATGGAGCTACACCTTC.

J is TRBJ1-1 and V is TRBV7-9, with 9 positions matching TRBD1. Trimming took 7 bases from V and 4 from J; bases not matched to a gene: 4. This CDR3 spans 13 amino acids. Germline values: CDR1 SEHNR, CDR2 FQNEAQ (reference sequence). The CDR3 spells CASTATGGTEAFF. The CDR3 nucleotides are TGTGCCAGCACCGCGACAGGGGGCACTGAAGCTTTCTTT. Combining the CDR3 with reference TRBV7-9 and TRBJ1-1 gives the whole variable domain DTGVSQNPRHKITKRGQNVTFRCDPISEHNRLYWYRQTLGQGPEFLTYFQNEAQLEKSRLLSDRFSAERPKGSFSTLEIQRTEQGDSAMYLCASTATGGTEAFFGQGTRLTVV.

The chain combines TRBV29-1 with TRBJ2-2; maybe TRBD2 (6 bases). V was shortened by 6 bases and J by 0 bases, with 11 bases between the two germline ends. Germline V CDR1 and CDR2: SQVTM, ANQGSEA. This CDR3 comprises 14 residues. The DNA of the CDR3 is TGCAGCGTGGAGGGACGGGCGAACACCGGGGAGCTGTTTTTT. Protein product: CSVEGRANTGELFF.

This chain connects TRBV28 to TRBJ1-2, with 12 positions matching TRBD1. The CDR3 length is 15 residues. V dropped 6 bases and J dropped 10; count of bases not matched to a gene: 12. CDR1 is MDHEN and CDR2 is SYDVKM in the germline V gene. The CDR3 region is CASRIPGTGGKDYTF. The CDR3 DNA reads TGTGCCAGCAGGATCCCCGGGACAGGGGGCAAGGACTACACCTTC.

CDR3 coding DNA: TGTGCCAGCAGTGCTACAGGGGAACCTAATGAAAAACTGTTTTTT. Residues: CASSATGEPNEKLFF. This chain connects TRBV6-4 to TRBJ1-4; 7 bases are a match to TRBD1. The CDR3 loop spans 15 amino acids. CDR1 MRHNA and CDR2 SNTAGT come from the germline V gene. Unmatched junction bases numbered 5, after V lost 4 bases and J lost 3 bases.

This sequence joins TRBV11-3 and TRBJ2-3, with 7 bases identical to TRBD2. With 2 bases clipped from V and 5 bases from J, the junction kept 10 bases outside the gene matches. Germline values: CDR1 SGHNT, CDR2 YENEEA. CDR3 size: 16 residues. The CDR3 spells CASSLSEGGPVDTQYF. In DNA, the CDR3 is TGTGCCAGCAGCTTAAGTGAGGGAGGGCCCGTAGATACGCAGTATTTT.

In its sample, this clone was seen once. This rearrangement joins TRBV9 to TRBJ2-7; 7 nucleotides agree with TRBD1. V lost 4 bases and J lost 3; bases outside the gene matches: 4. CDR1 and CDR2 from the germline V gene are SGDLS and YYNGEE. The CDR3 consists of 13 residues. In DNA, the CDR3 is TGTGCCAGCAGCAGGGGACAGATCTACGAGCAGTACTTC. Translated: CASSRGQIYEQYF.

V usage is TRBV30 and J usage is TRBJ2-7, with TRBD2 matching over 8 bases. The CDR3 extends over 14 amino acids. Germline CDR1 and CDR2: GTSNPN and SVGIG (reference sequence). V dropped 4 bases and J dropped 2; count of bases not matched to a gene: 7. CDR3 in amino acids: CAWTPGLEPYEQYF. The CDR3, as DNA: TGTGCCTGGACCCCGGGACTAGAGCCCTACGAGCAGTACTTC.

The rearrangement joins TRBV28 to TRBJ1-5, with D hard to call. Germline loops: CDR1 MDHEN, CDR2 SYDVKM. The CDR3 totals 14 residues. Trimming left V 3 bases short and J 4 bases short, with 10 bases between. The CDR3 protein is CASSLIRLNQPQHF. CDR3 nucleotide sequence: TGTGCCAGCAGTTTGATCAGATTAAATCAGCCCCAGCATTTT.

V and J are TRBV27 and TRBJ1-1, with 8 bases identical to TRBD1. This CDR3 is built from 15 residues. Germline assignment: CDR1 MNHEY and CDR2 SMNVEV (reference sequence). Germline trimming cut 5 bases from V and 5 bases from J; bases unmatched to any gene: 10. CDR3 sequence: CASSPSVTGGTEAFF. The CDR3 DNA is TGTGCCAGCAGTCCAAGTGTAACAGGGGGGACTGAAGCTTTCTTT.

The chain is built from TRBV4-3 and TRBJ2-7, with D possibly TRBD1 on 6 matching bases. Trimming cost V 0 bases and J 2 bases, with 11 bases left between them. CDR3 length equals 15 residues. Germline loops: CDR1 LGHNA, CDR2 YSLEER. The CDR3 bases are TGCGCCAGCAGCCAAGATAAGGACAGCACCTACGAGCAGTACTTC. Amino acids: CASSQDKDSTYEQYF.

V is TRBV19 and J is TRBJ1-2; a possible D gene is TRBD1 (5 bases). The CDR3 is made up of 15 amino acids. Germline V gives CDR1 LNHDA, CDR2 SQIVND (reference sequence). The V gene lost 3 bases and the J gene lost 6 bases, with 17 bases spanning the gap. CDR3 sequence: CASSITGTGLNGYTF. Written as DNA, the CDR3 is TGTGCCAGTAGTATTACCGGGACGGGACTGAATGGCTACACCTTC.

As DNA, the CDR3 is TGTGCCAGCAGTCCCGGGACTGACACCGGGGAGCTGTTTTTT. Residues: CASSPGTDTGELFF. The genes are TRBV6-4 and TRBJ2-2; possibly TRBD2 for D (6 bases). The CDR3 totals 14 residues. Germline V gene sequence: CDR1 MRHNA, CDR2 SNTAGT. Trimming shortened V by 5 bases and J by 3 bases, and 10 bases separated the two germline ends.

The rearrangement joins TRBV27 to TRBJ2-3; 11 bases align to TRBD2. The CDR3 is 17 amino acids. V shed 4 bases and J 2 bases; nucleotides not matched to a gene: 8. Germline V gene sequence: CDR1 MNHEY, CDR2 SMNVEV (reference sequence). The CDR3 reads CASSSTSGSYLTDTQYF. CDR3 coding DNA: TGTGCCAGCAGTTCCACTAGCGGGAGTTACCTCACAGATACGCAGTATTTT.

The rearrangement uses TRBV4-3 and TRBJ2-7; perhaps TRBD2 as D (6 bases). The germline V and J ends were trimmed by 0 bases and 4 bases, with 13 bases remaining between them. The CDR3 length is 15 residues. CDR1 LGHNA and CDR2 YSLEER come from the germline V gene. CDR3 residues: CASSQEEGVGYEQYF. The CDR3 DNA is TGCGCCAGCAGCCAAGAGGAGGGAGTCGGATACGAGCAGTACTTC.

This chain joins TRBV23-1 and TRBJ2-7, with TRBD1 matching 7 bases. TRBV23-1 is recorded as an ORF, its role being uncertain. The J segment lost 6 bases and the V segment lost 2 bases, leaving 10 bases of the junction unmatched. The CDR3 loop spans 15 amino acids. CDR3 sequence (DNA): TGCGCCAGCAGTCAACGCTACACGACAGGGTGCGAGCAGTACTTC. It codes for CASSQRYTTGCEQYF.

The J gene is TRBJ2-1, the V gene TRBV9; 9 bases align to TRBD2. The CDR3 has 15 amino acids. J was trimmed by 2 bases and V by 3 bases; bases with no gene match: 3. Germline-derived CDR1 and CDR2 are SGDLS and YYNGEE. The CDR3 bases are TGTGCCAGCAGCGAAAGCGGGAGGACCTACAATGAGCAGTTCTTC. It yields the protein CASSESGRTYNEQFF.

This CDR3 reads CASSSGTSRDEQYF. The CDR3 nucleotides read TGTGCCAGCAGCTCCGGGACTAGCCGGGACGAGCAGTACTTC. The chain carries TRBV5-4 and TRBJ2-7; TRBD2 agrees at 9 bases. Germline assignment: CDR1 SGHNT and CDR2 YYREEE (reference sequence). Trimming took 3 bases from V and 5 from J; bases not matched to a gene: 6. There are 14 residues in the CDR3. Combining the CDR3 with reference TRBV5-4 and TRBJ2-7 gives the whole variable domain ETGVTQSPTHLIKTRGQQVTLRCSSQSGHNTVSWYQQALGQGPQFIFQYYREEENGRGNFPPRFSGLQFPNYSSELNVNALELDDSALYLCASSSGTSRDEQYFGPGTRLTVT.

This rearrangement joins TRBV7-9 to TRBJ2-1; tentatively, D is TRBD2 (7 bases). Germline V gene sequence: CDR1 SEHNR, CDR2 FQNEAQ (reference sequence). The CDR3 consists of 15 residues. The V end lost 2 bases, the J end lost 4 bases, and 12 bases lay between the germline ends. The CDR3 region has the DNA TGTGCCAGCAGCTTATGGAGGGGGGGGTACAATGAGCAGTTCTTC. As protein: CASSLWRGGYNEQFF.

This chain joins TRBV19 and TRBJ2-2; D is perhaps TRBD1 (7 bases). Trimming stripped 0 bases from V and 3 bases from J, with 8 bases between. This CDR3 region has 15 residues. Per germline, CDR1 LNHDA and CDR2 SQIVND (reference sequence). The CDR3 DNA is TGTGCCAGTAGTATAGACAGGGGGGACACCGGGGAGCTGTTTTTT. Translated, it gives CASSIDRGDTGELFF.

This chain's CDR3 is CASSPLAGGANTGELFF. The CDR3 DNA follows: TGTGCCAGCAGTCCTCTGGCGGGAGGGGCGAACACCGGGGAGCTGTTTTTT. The chain joins TRBV28 to TRBJ2-2, with 9 nucleotides matching TRBD2. V lost 5 bases and J lost 0; bases outside the gene matches: 7. CDR3 length equals 17 residues. CDR1 MDHEN and CDR2 SYDVKM come from the germline V gene. The full variable domain, completed using reference TRBV28 and TRBJ2-2, is DVKVTQSSRYLVKRTGEKVFLECVQDMDHENMFWYRQDPGLGLRLIYFSYDVKMKEKGDIPEGYSVSREKKERFSLILESASTNQTSMYLCASSPLAGGANTGELFFGEGSRLTVL.

The V gene is TRBV4-3, the J gene TRBJ2-7, with D perhaps TRBD1 (6 bases). Between the trimmed V and J ends, which lost 1 base and 1 base, there was a span of 11 bases. The CDR3 is made up of 15 amino acids. From germline, CDR1 is LGHNA and CDR2 YSLEER. CDR3 amino acids: CASSQVLQGSYEQYF. DNA for the CDR3: TGCGCCAGCAGCCAAGTTTTACAGGGATCCTACGAGCAGTACTTC.